Below, 3 T cell receptor beta chains from the same sample are listed, as sequenced in a study of cytomegalovirus exposure and HLA in healthy donors (dated by TCRdb to 2015 to 2018). To prepare the library, the immunoSEQ multiplex PCR assay was applied. A mixture of 60 forward primers for TCR Vbeta segments and 13 reverse primers for TCR Jbeta segments was used in the multiplex PCR. This immuneACCESS table, as held by TCRdb, lists in-frame sequences with V and J called but not all clones. Of the missing ones, under half trace to an unresolved V gene in checked studies; the others have no known cause. Within this sample are approximately 150,000 clones, with more than 70% of them counted one time only. Jointly, the top ten make up around 3% of the sample. Sequences were obtained from PBMCs. These receptors were taken from a male donor in good health and CMV-seronegative.

This chain joins TRBV5-4 and TRBJ2-3; 8 bases match TRBD2. The germline V gene has CDR1 SGHNT and CDR2 YYREEE (reference sequence). The CDR3 totals 16 residues. Germline trimming cut 0 bases from V and 0 bases from J; bases unmatched to any gene: 3. DNA of the CDR3: TGTGCCAGCAGCTTGGCCCAGCGGGGGAGCACAGATACGCAGTATTTT. Residues: CASSLAQRGSTDTQYF.

J is TRBJ1-2 and V is TRBV6-6, with D uncertain. V gave up 7 bases and J gave up 7 bases, with 13 bases separating them. This CDR3 has 12 amino acids. In germline, CDR1 is MNHNY, CDR2 SVGAGI (reference sequence). In DNA, the CDR3 is TGTGCCAGCAAAGCGGTCCAGGTTGGCTACACCTTC. It translates to CASKAVQVGYTF.

This clone has only a few counts. The genes are TRBV19 and TRBJ2-3, with a possible D match to TRBD2 (5 bases). CDR1 and CDR2 from the germline V gene are LNHDA and SQIVND (reference sequence). Trimming shortened V by 5 bases and J by 4 bases, and 16 bases separated the two germline ends. CDR3 size: 15 residues. As DNA, the CDR3 is TGTGCCAGTAGTCCCCTAGCCCCCCCCGCAGATACGCAGTATTTT. It yields the protein CASSPLAPPADTQYF.